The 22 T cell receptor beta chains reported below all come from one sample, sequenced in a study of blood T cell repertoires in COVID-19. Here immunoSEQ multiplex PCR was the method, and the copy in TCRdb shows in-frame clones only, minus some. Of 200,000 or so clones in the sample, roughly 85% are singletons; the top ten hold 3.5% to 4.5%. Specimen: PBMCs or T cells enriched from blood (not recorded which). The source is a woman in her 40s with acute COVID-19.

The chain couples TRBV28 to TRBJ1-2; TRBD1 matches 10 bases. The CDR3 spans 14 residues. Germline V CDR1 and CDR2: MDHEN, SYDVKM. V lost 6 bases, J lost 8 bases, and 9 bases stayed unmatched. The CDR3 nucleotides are TGTGCCAGCAGCCTGGGACAGGGGTTAGTAGGCTACACCTTC. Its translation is CASSLGQGLVGYTF.

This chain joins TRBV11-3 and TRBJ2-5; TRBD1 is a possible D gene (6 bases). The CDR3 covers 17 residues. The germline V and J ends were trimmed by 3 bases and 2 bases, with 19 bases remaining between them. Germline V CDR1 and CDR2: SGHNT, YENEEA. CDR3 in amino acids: CASSLRGHSKIQETQYF. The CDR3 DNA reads TGTGCCAGCAGCTTGAGGGGACACTCTAAAATACAAGAGACCCAGTACTTC.

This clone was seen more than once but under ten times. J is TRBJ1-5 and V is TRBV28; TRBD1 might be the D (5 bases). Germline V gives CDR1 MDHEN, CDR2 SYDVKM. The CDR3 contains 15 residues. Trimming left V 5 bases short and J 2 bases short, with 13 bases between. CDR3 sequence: CASSGSDNGNQPQHF. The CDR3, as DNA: TGTGCCAGCAGTGGCTCGGACAACGGCAATCAGCCCCAGCATTTT.

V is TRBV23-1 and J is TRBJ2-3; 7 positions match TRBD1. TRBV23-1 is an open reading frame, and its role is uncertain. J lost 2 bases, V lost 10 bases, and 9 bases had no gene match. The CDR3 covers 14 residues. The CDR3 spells CATGTAGTTDTQYF. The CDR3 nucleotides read TGCGCCACAGGGACAGCCGGAACCACAGATACGCAGTATTTT.

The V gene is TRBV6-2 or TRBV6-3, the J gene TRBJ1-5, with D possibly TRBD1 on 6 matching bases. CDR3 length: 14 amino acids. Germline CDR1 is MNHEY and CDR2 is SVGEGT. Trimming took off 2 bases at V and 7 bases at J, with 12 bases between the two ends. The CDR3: CASSYTGPGQPQHF. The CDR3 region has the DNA TGTGCCAGCAGTTACACAGGGCCCGGGCAGCCCCAGCATTTT.

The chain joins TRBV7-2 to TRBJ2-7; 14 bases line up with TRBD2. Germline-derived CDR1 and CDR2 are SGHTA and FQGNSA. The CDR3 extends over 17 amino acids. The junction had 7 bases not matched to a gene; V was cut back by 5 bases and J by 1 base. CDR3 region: CASSLGLAGAYSYEQYF. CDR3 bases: TGTGCCAGCAGCCTGGGACTAGCGGGAGCATATTCCTACGAGCAGTACTTC.

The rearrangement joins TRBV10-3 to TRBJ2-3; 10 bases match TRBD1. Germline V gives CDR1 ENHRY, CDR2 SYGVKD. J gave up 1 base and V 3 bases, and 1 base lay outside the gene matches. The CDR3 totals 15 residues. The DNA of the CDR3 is TGTGCCATCAGTGACGGGACAGGGGGCACAGATACGCAGTATTTT. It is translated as CAISDGTGGTDTQYF.

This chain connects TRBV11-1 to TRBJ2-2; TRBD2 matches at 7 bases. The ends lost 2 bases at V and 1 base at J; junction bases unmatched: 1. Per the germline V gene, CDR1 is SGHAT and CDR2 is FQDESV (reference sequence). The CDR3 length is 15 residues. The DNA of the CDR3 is TGTGCCAGCAGCTTAAGCGGGGAGAACACCGGGGAGCTGTTTTTT. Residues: CASSLSGENTGELFF.

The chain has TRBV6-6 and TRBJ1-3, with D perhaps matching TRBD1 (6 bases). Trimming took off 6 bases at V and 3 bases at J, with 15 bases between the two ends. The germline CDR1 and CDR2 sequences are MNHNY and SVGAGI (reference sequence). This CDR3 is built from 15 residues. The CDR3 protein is CASRPDSLFGNTIYF. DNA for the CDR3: TGTGCCAGCAGACCGGACAGCTTATTTGGAAACACCATATATTTT.

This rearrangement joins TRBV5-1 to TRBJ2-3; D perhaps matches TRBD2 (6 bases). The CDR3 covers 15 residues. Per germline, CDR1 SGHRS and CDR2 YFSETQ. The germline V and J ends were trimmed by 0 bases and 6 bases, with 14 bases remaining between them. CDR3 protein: CASSLGGGDGDTQYF. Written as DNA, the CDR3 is TGCGCCAGCAGCTTGGGCGGAGGGGACGGGGATACGCAGTATTTT.

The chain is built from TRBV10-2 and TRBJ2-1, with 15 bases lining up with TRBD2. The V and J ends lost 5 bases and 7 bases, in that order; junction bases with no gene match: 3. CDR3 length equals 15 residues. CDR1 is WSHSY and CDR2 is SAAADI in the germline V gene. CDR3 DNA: TGCGCCAGCAGTTCCGGGACTAGCGGGAGGAATGAGCAGTTCTTC. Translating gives CASSSGTSGRNEQFF.

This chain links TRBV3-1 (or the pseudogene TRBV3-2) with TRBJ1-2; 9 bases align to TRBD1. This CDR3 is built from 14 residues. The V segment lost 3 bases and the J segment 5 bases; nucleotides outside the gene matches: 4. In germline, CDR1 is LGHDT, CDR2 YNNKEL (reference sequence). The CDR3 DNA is TGTGCCAGCAGCCAGGGGACAGGGCTTTATGGCTACACCTTC. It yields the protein CASSQGTGLYGYTF.

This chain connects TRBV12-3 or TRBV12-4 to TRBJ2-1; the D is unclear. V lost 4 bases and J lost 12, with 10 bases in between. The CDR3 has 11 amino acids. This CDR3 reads CASSSSWAQFF. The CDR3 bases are TGTGCCAGCAGTTCATCATGGGCGCAGTTCTTC.

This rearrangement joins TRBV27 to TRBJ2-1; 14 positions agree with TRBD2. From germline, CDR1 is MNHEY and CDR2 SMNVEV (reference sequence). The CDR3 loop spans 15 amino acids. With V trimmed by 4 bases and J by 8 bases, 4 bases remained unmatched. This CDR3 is CASSSWTSGRYEQFF. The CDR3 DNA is TGTGCCAGCAGTTCATGGACTAGCGGGAGGTATGAGCAGTTCTTC.

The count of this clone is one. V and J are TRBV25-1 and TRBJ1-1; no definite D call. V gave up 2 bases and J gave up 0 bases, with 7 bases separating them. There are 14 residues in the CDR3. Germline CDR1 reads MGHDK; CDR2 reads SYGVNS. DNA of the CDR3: TGTGCCAGCAGTGAAGCACTCATGAACACTGAAGCTTTCTTT. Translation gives CASSEALMNTEAFF.

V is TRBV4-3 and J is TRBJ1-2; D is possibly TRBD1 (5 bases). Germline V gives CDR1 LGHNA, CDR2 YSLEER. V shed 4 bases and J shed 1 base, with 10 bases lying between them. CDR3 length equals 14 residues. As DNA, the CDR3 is TGCGCCAGCAGCCCGCAGGGTGATAACTATGGCTACACCTTC. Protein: CASSPQGDNYGYTF.

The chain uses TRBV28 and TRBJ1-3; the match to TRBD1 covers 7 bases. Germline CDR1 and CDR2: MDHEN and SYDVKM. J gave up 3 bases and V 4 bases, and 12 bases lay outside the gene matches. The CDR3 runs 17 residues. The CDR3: CASSSARDSLIGNTIYF. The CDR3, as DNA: TGTGCCAGCAGTTCGGCCCGGGACAGTCTGATTGGAAACACCATATATTTT.

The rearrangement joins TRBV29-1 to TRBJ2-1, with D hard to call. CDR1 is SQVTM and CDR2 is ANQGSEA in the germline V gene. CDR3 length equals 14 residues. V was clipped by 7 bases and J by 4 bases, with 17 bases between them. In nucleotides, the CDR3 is TGCAGCGCGGGCCACAATTTATTGTACAATGAGCAGTTCTTC. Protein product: CSAGHNLLYNEQFF.

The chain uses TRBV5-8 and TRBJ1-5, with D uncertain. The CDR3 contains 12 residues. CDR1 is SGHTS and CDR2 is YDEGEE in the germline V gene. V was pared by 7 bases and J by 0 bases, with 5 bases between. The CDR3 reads CASSRSNQPQHF. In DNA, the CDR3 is TGTGCCAGCTCGCGTAGCAATCAGCCCCAGCATTTT.

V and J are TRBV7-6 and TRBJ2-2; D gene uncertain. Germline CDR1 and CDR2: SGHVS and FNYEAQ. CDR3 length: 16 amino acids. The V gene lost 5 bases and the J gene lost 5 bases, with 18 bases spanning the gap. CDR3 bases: TGTGCCAGCAGCCGTGCCCTAGATGATCTTACCGGGGAGCTGTTTTTT. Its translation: CASSRALDDLTGELFF.

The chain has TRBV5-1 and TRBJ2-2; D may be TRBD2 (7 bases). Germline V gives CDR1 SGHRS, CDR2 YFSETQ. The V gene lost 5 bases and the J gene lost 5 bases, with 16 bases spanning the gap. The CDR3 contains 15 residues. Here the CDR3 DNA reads TGCGCCAGCAGTGTTATTGGGGGGGCGACCGGGGAGCTGTTTTTT. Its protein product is CASSVIGGATGELFF.

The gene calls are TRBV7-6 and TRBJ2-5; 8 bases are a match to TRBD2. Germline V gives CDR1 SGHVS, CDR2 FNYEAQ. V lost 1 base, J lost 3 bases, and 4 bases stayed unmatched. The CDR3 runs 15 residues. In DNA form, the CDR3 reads TGTGCCAGCAGCTTAGAAGGGGGACTAGAAGAGACCCAGTACTTC. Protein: CASSLEGGLEETQYF. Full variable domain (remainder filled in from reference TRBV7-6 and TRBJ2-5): GAGVSQSPRYKVTKRGQDVALRCDPISGHVSLYWYRQALGQGPEFLTYFNYEAQQDKSGLPNDRFSAERPEGSISTLTIQRTEQRDSAMYRCASSLEGGLEETQYFGPGTRLLVL.